This record concerns one T cell receptor (beta chain) sequence. Its antigen is unknown. Sorting from PBMCs produced CD4+ and CD8+ T cells. These data belong to a study of CD8+ T cells in alopecia areata. Whole-study findings and limits: TCR sharing across patients was less clear than in mice, possibly HLA-related. Clonality in lesional scalp, especially alopecia totalis/universalis, exceeded that of normal scalp. Scalp samples also yield sequences from resident alphabeta T cells of normal skin.

Trimming pared 7 bases from V and 3 bases from J, leaving 13 bases between. The CDR3 is 13 amino acids. Germline V gives CDR1 SQVTM, CDR2 ANQGSEA. Extracted RNA was reverse transcribed, and the resulting cDNA served as sequencing template. Method: immunoSEQ multiplex PCR; TCRdb's copy keeps in-frame clones and lacks some. The sample lists about 99,000 clones; around 59% were seen once. The TCR sequence derives from a human donor in good health. The material sequenced was CD4+ T cells sorted from blood. The rearrangement links TRBV29-1 to TRBJ1-5, with a weak D call TRBD1 (5 bases). DNA of the CDR3: TGCAGCGCCACGGGGGGGAACAATCAGCCCCAGCATTTT. Its protein is CSATGGNNQPQHF. Full variable domain (rest looked up from reference TRBV29-1 and TRBJ1-5): SAVISQKPSRDICQRGTSLTIQCQVDSQVTMMFWYRQQPGQSLTLIATANQGSEATYESGFVIDKFPISRPNLTFSTLTVSNMSPEDSSIYLCSATGGNNQPQHFGDGTRLSIL.